The clone carrying this TCR beta chain came up a few times. No patient had received any treatment before thyroid surgery. This sample is part of a study of metastatic and nonmetastatic thyroid tumors. CDR3 length equals 13 residues. The germline V and J ends were trimmed by 5 bases and 3 bases, with 11 bases remaining between them. CDR1 is SGHRS, CDR2 YFSETQ, per germline. TCRdb reprocessed the PCR reads via MiXCR. Here the sample spans some 7,900 clones, 26% being singletons. This TCR came from a female donor with papillary thyroid cancer or a benign thyroid nodule (not recorded which). Some clones in this sample may be carry-over from other donors' samples. The chain combines TRBV5-1 with TRBJ1-2, with D maybe TRBD1 (5 bases). Sample: adjacent normal tissue. CDR3 amino acids: CASRQDRDYGYTF. The CDR3 DNA is TGCGCCAGCAGACAGGACCGAGACTATGGCTACACCTTC.